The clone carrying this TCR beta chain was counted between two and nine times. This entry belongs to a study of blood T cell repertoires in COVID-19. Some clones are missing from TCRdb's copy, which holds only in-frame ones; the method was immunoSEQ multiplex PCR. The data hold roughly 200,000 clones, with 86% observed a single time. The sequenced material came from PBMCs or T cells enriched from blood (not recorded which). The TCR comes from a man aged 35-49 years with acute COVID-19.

This CDR3 is CASSPLGAGQGISEQYF. For the CDR3, the DNA is TGTGCCAGCAGTCCTCTTGGGGCGGGACAGGGCATCAGCGAGCAGTACTTC. V and J are TRBV28 and TRBJ2-7; TRBD1 matches 9 bases. CDR3 size: 17 residues. Germline V lookup: CDR1 MDHEN, CDR2 SYDVKM. The ends lost 5 bases at V and 6 bases at J; junction bases unmatched: 17.